This T cell receptor (beta chain) was sequenced for a study of blood T cell repertoires in COVID-19. About the study: There were acute and convalescent COVID-19 samples, and they came from the United States, Italy and Spain.

Study processing details: Reference gene primer amplification gave nucleated cell count estimates. TCRdb's copy holds only in-frame clones and misses some; the assay was immunoSEQ multiplex PCR. That table gives V, J and clone size, and the DNA gave D and trimming. This table has around 250,000 clones, roughly 86% appearing once. The V gene's germline CDR1 is SGHDN and CDR2 FVKESK. The CDR3 is 21 residues long. V lost 2 bases to trimming and J lost 0 bases; unmatched junction nucleotides: 12. The chain carries TRBV14 and TRBJ2-1; 14 nucleotides align to TRBD2. The source material was peripheral blood. This sequence was found in a woman aged 60-75 years who had recovered from COVID-19. The CDR3 nucleotides read TGTGCCAGCAGCCAACCCCTGACTAGCGGGGGGGCCCCCGGCTCCTACAATGAGCAGTTCTTC. Amino acids: CASSQPLTSGGAPGSYNEQFF.